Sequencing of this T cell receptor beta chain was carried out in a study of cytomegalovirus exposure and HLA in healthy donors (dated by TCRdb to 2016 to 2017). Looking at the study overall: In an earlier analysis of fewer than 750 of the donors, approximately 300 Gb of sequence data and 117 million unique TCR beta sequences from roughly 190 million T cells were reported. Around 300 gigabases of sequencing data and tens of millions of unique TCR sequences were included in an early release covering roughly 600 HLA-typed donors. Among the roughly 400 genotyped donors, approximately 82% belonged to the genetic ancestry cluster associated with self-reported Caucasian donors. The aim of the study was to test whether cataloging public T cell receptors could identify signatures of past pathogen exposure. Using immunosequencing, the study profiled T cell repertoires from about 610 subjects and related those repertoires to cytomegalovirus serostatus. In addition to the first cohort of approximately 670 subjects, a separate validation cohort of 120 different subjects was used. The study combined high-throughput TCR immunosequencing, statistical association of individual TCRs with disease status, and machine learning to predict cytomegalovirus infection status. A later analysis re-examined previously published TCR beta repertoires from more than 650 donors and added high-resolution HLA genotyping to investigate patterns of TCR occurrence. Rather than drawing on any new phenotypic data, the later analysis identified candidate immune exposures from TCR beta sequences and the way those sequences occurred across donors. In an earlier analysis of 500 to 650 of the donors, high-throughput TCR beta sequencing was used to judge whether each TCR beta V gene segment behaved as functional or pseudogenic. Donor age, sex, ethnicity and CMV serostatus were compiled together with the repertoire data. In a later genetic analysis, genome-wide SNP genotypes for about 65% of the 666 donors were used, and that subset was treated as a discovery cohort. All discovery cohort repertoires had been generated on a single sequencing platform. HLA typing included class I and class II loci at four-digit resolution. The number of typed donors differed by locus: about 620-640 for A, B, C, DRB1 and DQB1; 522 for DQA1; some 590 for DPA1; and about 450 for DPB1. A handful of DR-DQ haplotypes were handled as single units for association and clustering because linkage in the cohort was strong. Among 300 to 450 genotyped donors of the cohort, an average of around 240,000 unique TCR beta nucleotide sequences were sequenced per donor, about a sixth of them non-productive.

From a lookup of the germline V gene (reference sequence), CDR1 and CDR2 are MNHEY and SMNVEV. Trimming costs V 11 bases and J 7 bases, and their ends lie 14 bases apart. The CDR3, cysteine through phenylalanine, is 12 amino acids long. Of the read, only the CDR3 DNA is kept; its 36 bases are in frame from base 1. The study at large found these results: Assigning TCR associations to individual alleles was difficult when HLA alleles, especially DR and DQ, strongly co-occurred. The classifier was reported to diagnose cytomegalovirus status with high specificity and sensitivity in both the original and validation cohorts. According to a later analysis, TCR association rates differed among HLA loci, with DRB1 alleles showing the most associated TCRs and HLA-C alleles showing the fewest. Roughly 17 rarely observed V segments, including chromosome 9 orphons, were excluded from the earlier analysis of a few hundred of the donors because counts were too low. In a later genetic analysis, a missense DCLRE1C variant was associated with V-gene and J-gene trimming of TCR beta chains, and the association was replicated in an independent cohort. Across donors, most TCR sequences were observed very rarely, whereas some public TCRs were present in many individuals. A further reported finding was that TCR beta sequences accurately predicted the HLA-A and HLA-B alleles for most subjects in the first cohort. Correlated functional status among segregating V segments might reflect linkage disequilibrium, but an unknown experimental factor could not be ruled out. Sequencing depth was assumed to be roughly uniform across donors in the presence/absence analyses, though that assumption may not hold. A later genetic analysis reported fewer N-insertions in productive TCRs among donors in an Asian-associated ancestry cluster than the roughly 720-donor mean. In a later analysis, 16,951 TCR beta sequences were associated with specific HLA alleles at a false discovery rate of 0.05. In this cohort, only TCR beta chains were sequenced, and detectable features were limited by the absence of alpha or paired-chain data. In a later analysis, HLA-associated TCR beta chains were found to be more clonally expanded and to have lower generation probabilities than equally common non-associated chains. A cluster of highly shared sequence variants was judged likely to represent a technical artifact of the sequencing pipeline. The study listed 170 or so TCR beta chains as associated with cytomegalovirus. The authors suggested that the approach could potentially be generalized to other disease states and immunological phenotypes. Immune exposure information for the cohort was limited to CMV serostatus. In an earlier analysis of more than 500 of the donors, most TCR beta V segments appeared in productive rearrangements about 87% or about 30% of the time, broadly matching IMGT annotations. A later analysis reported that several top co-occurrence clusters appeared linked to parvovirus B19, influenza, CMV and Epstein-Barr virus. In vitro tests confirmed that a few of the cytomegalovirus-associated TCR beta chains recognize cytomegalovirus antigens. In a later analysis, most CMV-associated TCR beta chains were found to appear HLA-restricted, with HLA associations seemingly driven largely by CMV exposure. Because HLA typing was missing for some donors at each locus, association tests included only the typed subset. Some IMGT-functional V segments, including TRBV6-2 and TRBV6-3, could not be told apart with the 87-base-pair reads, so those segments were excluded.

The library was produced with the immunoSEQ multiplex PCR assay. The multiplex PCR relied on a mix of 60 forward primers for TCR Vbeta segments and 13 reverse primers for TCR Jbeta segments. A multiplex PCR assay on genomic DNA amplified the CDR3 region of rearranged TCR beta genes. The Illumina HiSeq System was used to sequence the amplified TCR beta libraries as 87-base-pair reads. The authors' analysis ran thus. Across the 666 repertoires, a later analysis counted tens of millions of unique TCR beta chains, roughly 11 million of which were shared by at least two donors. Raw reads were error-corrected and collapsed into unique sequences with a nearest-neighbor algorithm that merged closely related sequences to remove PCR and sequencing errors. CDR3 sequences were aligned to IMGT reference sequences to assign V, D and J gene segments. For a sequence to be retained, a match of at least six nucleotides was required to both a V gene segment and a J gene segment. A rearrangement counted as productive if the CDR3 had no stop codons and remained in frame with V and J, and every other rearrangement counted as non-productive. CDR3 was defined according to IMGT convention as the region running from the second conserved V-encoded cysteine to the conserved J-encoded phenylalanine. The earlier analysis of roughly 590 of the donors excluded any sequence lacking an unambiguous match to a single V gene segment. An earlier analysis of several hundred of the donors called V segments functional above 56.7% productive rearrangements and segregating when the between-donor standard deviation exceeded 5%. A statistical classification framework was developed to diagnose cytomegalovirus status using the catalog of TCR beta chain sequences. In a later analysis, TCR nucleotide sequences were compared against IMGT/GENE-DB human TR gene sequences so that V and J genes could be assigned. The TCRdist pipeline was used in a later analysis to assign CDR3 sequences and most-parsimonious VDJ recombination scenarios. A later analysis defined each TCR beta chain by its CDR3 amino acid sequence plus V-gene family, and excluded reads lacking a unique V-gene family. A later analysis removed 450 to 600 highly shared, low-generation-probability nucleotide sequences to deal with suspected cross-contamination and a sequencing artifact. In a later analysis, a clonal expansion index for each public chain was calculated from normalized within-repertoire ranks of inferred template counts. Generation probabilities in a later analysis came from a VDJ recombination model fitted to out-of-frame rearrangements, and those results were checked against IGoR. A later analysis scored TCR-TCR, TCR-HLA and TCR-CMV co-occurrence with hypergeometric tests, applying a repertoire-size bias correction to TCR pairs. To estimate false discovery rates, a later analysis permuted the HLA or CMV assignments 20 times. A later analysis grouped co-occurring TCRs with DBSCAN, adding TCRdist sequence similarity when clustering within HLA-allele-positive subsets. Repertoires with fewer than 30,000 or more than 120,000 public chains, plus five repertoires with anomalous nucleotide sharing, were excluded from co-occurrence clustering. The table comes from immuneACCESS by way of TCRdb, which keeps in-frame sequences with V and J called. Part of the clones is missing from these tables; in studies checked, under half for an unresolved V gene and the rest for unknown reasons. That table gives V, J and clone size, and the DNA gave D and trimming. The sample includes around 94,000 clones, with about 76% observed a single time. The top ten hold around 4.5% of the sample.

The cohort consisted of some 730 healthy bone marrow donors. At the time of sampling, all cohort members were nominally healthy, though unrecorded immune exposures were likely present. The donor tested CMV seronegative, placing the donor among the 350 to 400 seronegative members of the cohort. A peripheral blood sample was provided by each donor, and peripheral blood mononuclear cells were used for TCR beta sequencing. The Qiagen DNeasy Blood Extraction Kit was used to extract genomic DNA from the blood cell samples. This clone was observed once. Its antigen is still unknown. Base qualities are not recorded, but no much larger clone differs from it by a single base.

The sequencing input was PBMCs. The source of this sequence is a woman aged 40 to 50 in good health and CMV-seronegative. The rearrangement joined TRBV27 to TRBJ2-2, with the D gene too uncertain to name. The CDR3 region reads CARPQTGGELFF. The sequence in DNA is TGTGCCCGCCCTCAAACCGGCGGGGAGCTGTTTTTT.